A single sample is the source of the 27 T cell receptor beta chains below, sequenced in a study of cytomegalovirus exposure and HLA in healthy donors. Profiling relied on immunoSEQ multiplex PCR, and the TCRdb table lists in-frame clones only, not all of them. The table lists about 180,000 clones, around 85% of them singletons. Sequencing was performed on PBMCs. The origin of the receptors is a young man in good health and CMV-seropositive.

Points on this clone: A junction boundary mismatches the germline segment, possibly from a read error. The chain carries TRBV27 and TRBJ1-6, with D perhaps TRBD1 (5 bases). The germline V gene has CDR1 MNHEY and CDR2 SMNVEV (reference sequence). CDR3 length: 13 amino acids. CDR3 region: CATSPQGTSPLHF. DNA of the CDR3: TGTGCCACCAGTCCCCAGGGTACTTCACCCCTCCACTTT.

The rearrangement links TRBV27 to TRBJ1-1; D possibly corresponds to TRBD1 (5 bases). Looked up from germline, CDR1 is MNHEY and CDR2 is SMNVEV (reference sequence). This CDR3 has 13 amino acids. Trimming removed 4 bases from V and 0 bases from J, with 6 bases in between. Here the CDR3 DNA reads TGTGCCAGCAGTTGGGGCCTGAACACTGAAGCTTTCTTT. It specifies CASSWGLNTEAFF.

The V gene is TRBV11-2, the J gene TRBJ1-2; D is unclear. Germline V lookup: CDR1 SGHAT, CDR2 FQNNGV. The CDR3 is 14 amino acids. V lost 0 bases and J lost 8, with 13 bases in between. The DNA of the CDR3 is TGTGCCAGCAGCTTAGATCCCAGCGGCCAAGGCTACACCTTC. Translated: CASSLDPSGQGYTF.

V is TRBV5-4 and J is TRBJ2-5, with 7 bases fitting TRBD2. CDR1 is SGHNT and CDR2 is YYREEE in the germline V gene (reference sequence). V gave up 4 bases and J gave up 1 base; unmatched junction bases: 4. The CDR3 spans 14 residues. CDR3 in amino acids: CASSGGLLQETQYF. The CDR3 DNA is TGTGCCAGCAGCGGGGGACTACTCCAAGAGACCCAGTACTTC. The full variable domain, completed using reference TRBV5-4 and TRBJ2-5, is ETGVTQSPTHLIKTRGQQVTLRCSSQSGHNTVSWYQQALGQGPQFIFQYYREEENGRGNFPPRFSGLQFPNYSSELNVNALELDDSALYLCASSGGLLQETQYFGPGTRLLVL.

The chain has TRBV6-6 and TRBJ1-1; TRBD1 aligns across 7 bases. V lost 2 bases, J lost 6 bases, and 6 bases stayed unmatched. Germline lookup yields CDR1 MNHNY and CDR2 SVGAGI (reference sequence). The length of the CDR3 is 14 residues. For the CDR3, the DNA is TGTGCCAGCAGTTACACAGGGGAAATGGCTGAAGCTTTCTTT. Its translation is CASSYTGEMAEAFF.

The rearrangement joins TRBV5-4 to TRBJ2-3, with 12 bases that match TRBD2. The CDR3 contains 15 residues. Losses at the gene ends were 4 bases for V and 4 bases for J; bases not matched to a gene: 4. Germline CDR1 reads SGHNT; CDR2 reads YYREEE (reference sequence). The CDR3 sequence is CASSPRLAGADTQYF. The CDR3 bases are TGTGCCAGCAGCCCAAGACTAGCGGGAGCAGATACGCAGTATTTT.

The CDR3 reads CASSPTRASGYNEQFF. CDR3 DNA sequence: TGTGCCAGCAGCCCCACGCGGGCTAGCGGCTACAATGAGCAGTTCTTC. The chain combines TRBV11-2 with TRBJ2-1; 7 bases map to TRBD2. The CDR3 is 16 residues long. J lost 3 bases, V lost 5 bases, and 10 bases had no gene match. Germline CDR1 reads SGHAT; CDR2 reads FQNNGV.

CDR3 in amino acids: CASRPGGGGETQYF. The CDR3 bases are TGTGCCAGCAGACCGGGGGGCGGAGGAGAGACCCAGTACTTC. The gene calls are TRBV11-2 and TRBJ2-5, with D perhaps TRBD2 (7 bases). Germline V gene data show CDR1 as SGHAT and CDR2 as FQNNGV. The CDR3 contains 14 residues. V was trimmed by 6 bases and J by 4 bases, leaving 15 bases between them. Together with reference TRBV11-2 and TRBJ2-5, the CDR3 gives the full variable domain: EAGVAQSPRYKIIEKRQSVAFWCNPISGHATLYWYQQILGQGPKLLIQFQNNGVVDDSQLPKDRFSAERLKGVDSTLKIQPAKLEDSAVYLCASRPGGGGETQYFGPGTRLLVL.

Many counts were recorded for this clone. CDR3 nucleotide sequence: TGTGCCAGCAGGGAACAGGACGGGGGCAATCAGCCCCAGCATTTT. It translates to CASREQDGGNQPQHF. V is TRBV6-1 and J is TRBJ1-5, with D perhaps TRBD1 (5 bases). CDR3 length: 15 amino acids. Trimming left V 6 bases short and J 2 bases short, with 14 bases between. Germline CDR1 MNHNS, CDR2 SASEGT.

This clone was detected only a few times. The rearrangement uses TRBV7-2 and TRBJ2-7; D is perhaps TRBD2 (6 bases). V was trimmed by 3 bases and J by 2 bases, leaving 11 bases between them. Germline assignment: CDR1 SGHTA and CDR2 FQGNSA. This CDR3 is built from 14 residues. The CDR3 bases are TGTGCCAGCAGCTTCTCACCGGGAGCCTACGAGCAGTACTTC. Translation gives CASSFSPGAYEQYF. The whole variable domain, remainder taken from reference TRBV7-2 and TRBJ2-7, is GAGVSQSPSNKVTEKGKDVELRCDPISGHTALYWYRQSLGQGLEFLIYFQGNSAPDKSGLPSDRFSAERTGGSVSTLTIQRTQQEDSAVYLCASSFSPGAYEQYFGPGTRLTVT.

V gene TRBV7-2 combines with J gene TRBJ1-2; 9 bases agree with TRBD1. This CDR3 region has 16 residues. V dropped 0 bases and J dropped 8; count of bases not matched to a gene: 10. From germline, CDR1 is SGHTA and CDR2 FQGNSA. Here the CDR3 reads CASSLAQDRGKEGYTF. CDR3 DNA: TGTGCCAGCAGCTTAGCCCAGGACAGGGGAAAGGAGGGCTACACCTTC.

The rearrangement joins TRBV28 to TRBJ2-7; D is possibly TRBD1 (6 bases). Looked up from germline, CDR1 is MDHEN and CDR2 is SYDVKM. This CDR3 spans 14 amino acids. Trimming shortened V by 6 bases and J by 0 bases, and 12 bases separated the two germline ends. The CDR3 loop is CASSPGVTSYEQYF. The CDR3 nucleotides read TGTGCCAGCAGCCCAGGGGTTACCTCCTACGAGCAGTACTTC.

As concerns this clone: At one of its ends the junction is not consistent with the germline gene, which may arise from a read error. This chain connects TRBV28 to TRBJ2-7; 8 nucleotides line up with TRBD2. The CDR3 contains 12 residues. Germline values: CDR1 MDHEN, CDR2 SYDVKM. This CDR3 is CATRSGSPSLHF. The CDR3 nucleotides read TGTGCCACCAGGAGCGGGAGTCCGAGTTTACACTTC. The full variable domain, its missing parts supplied by reference TRBV28 and TRBJ2-7, is DVKVTQSSRYLVKRTGEKVFLECVQDMDHENMFWYRQDPGLGLRLIYFSYDVKMKEKGDIPEGYSVSREKKERFSLILESASTNQTSMYLCATRSGSPSLHFGPGTRLTVT.

This clone was recorded only once. The V and J genes are TRBV5-1 and TRBJ2-6; no clear D gene. The CDR3 runs 15 residues. The ends were cut back, 0 bases at V and 2 bases at J, with 6 bases in the middle. In germline, CDR1 is SGHRS, CDR2 YFSETQ. The CDR3 reads CASSLESAGANVLTF. The CDR3 DNA reads TGCGCCAGCAGCTTGGAGAGTGCTGGGGCCAACGTCCTGACTTTC.

CDR3 loop: CASETGVTYGYTF. CDR3 DNA: TGTGCCTCGGAGACAGGGGTAACGTATGGCTACACCTTC. The chain has TRBV6-1 and TRBJ1-2, with 8 bases matching TRBD1. The ends lost 11 bases at V and 5 bases at J; junction bases unmatched: 10. Germline V lookup: CDR1 MNHNS, CDR2 SASEGT. The CDR3 covers 13 residues.

The V call is TRBV19, the J call TRBJ2-5; 13 bases match TRBD2. The CDR3 totals 15 residues. Germline V gene lookup returns CDR1 LNHDA and CDR2 SQIVND (reference sequence). J gave up 6 bases and V 5 bases, and 6 bases lay outside the gene matches. CDR3 DNA sequence: TGTGCCAGTAGTTTCGGGACTAGCGGGGCAAAGACCCAGTACTTC. Protein sequence: CASSFGTSGAKTQYF.

The rearrangement links TRBV5-1 to TRBJ2-7, with D maybe TRBD2 (6 bases). With 0 bases removed from V and 2 bases from J, the gap between germline ends came to 9 bases. The V gene's germline CDR1 is SGHRS and CDR2 YFSETQ. The CDR3 extends over 14 amino acids. The CDR3 spells CASSLAGVTYEQYF. CDR3 sequence (DNA): TGCGCCAGCAGCTTGGCGGGGGTCACCTACGAGCAGTACTTC. The full variable domain, in which reference TRBV5-1 and TRBJ2-7 provide the parts outside the CDR3, is KAGVTQTPRYLIKTRGQQVTLSCSPISGHRSVSWYQQTPGQGLQFLFEYFSETQRNKGNFPGRFSGRQFSNSRSEMNVSTLELGDSALYLCASSLAGVTYEQYFGPGTRLTVT.

V gene TRBV9 combines with J gene TRBJ2-3; 12 bases map to TRBD2. There are 17 residues in the CDR3. V shed 0 bases and J 4 bases; nucleotides not matched to a gene: 6. Germline V CDR1 and CDR2: SGDLS, YYNGEE. The CDR3 DNA reads as TGTGCCAGCAGCGTAGGAGGACTAGCGGGGTACGCAGATACGCAGTATTTT. It translates to CASSVGGLAGYADTQYF.

This clone occurred a few times. The chain combines TRBV27 with TRBJ1-5; D not resolved. Looked up from germline, CDR1 is MNHEY and CDR2 is SMNVEV (reference sequence). This CDR3 spans 12 amino acids. V gave up 6 bases and J gave up 2 bases, with 5 bases separating them. The CDR3 bases are TGTGCCAGCAGCCCGGGCAATCAGCCCCAGCATTTT. This gives the protein CASSPGNQPQHF.

V gene TRBV9 combines with J gene TRBJ2-1; 11 bases are shared with TRBD2. The germline gives CDR1 SGDLS, CDR2 YYNGEE. CDR3 length equals 15 residues. V shed 4 bases and J 5 bases; nucleotides not matched to a gene: 5. Written as DNA, the CDR3 is TGTGCCAGCAGCTCACTAGCGGGGGTCCACAATGAGCAGTTCTTC. Protein product: CASSSLAGVHNEQFF.

The gene calls are TRBV9 and TRBJ2-1; possible D gene TRBD2, 5 bases. The CDR3 contains 15 residues. V lost 4 bases and J lost 4, with 15 bases in between. Germline V gives CDR1 SGDLS, CDR2 YYNGEE. CDR3 region: CASSPYLEGYNEQFF. CDR3 DNA sequence: TGTGCCAGCAGCCCCTACCTTGAGGGTTACAATGAGCAGTTCTTC.

This clone was picked up a small number of times. The J gene is TRBJ1-5, the V gene TRBV2, with a weak D call TRBD1 (5 bases). This CDR3 spans 13 amino acids. Trimming left V 6 bases short and J 1 base short, with 7 bases between. In germline, CDR1 is SNHLY, CDR2 FYNNEI. The CDR3, as DNA: TGTGCCAGCAGACAGGAGAGCAATCAGCCCCAGCATTTT. Translation gives CASRQESNQPQHF.

This clone was observed a single time. This chain joins TRBV5-1 and TRBJ2-7; D is perhaps TRBD2 (6 bases). Germline loops: CDR1 SGHRS, CDR2 YFSETQ. V was trimmed by 4 bases and J by 0 bases, leaving 14 bases between them. The CDR3 is 15 residues long. The CDR3 DNA reads TGCGCCAGCAGCGCGGGCGGGACGGTCTCCTACGAGCAGTACTTC. Translated: CASSAGGTVSYEQYF.

This chain connects TRBV27 to TRBJ2-1; D is uncertain. The CDR3 loop spans 14 amino acids. Per germline, CDR1 MNHEY and CDR2 SMNVEV (reference sequence). The ends were cut back, 3 bases at V and 0 bases at J, with 6 bases in the middle. CDR3 in amino acids: CASSLASSYNEQFF. The DNA of the CDR3 is TGTGCCAGCAGTTTGGCTAGCTCCTACAATGAGCAGTTCTTC.

The chain is built from TRBV5-1 and TRBJ2-7, with 12 bases aligning to TRBD2. Germline-derived CDR1 and CDR2 are SGHRS and YFSETQ. The CDR3 has 15 amino acids. After removal of 7 bases from V and 5 bases from J, the junction contained 10 bases not matched to a gene. The CDR3 bases are TGCGCCAGCGGACTACTAGCGGGAGGTCTCAACGAGCAGTACTTC. It specifies CASGLLAGGLNEQYF.

The DNA for the CDR3 is TGTGCCTGGGACGCCGCGGGGGGCCCCACAGATACGCAGTATTTT. Its protein is CAWDAAGGPTDTQYF. This chain connects TRBV30 to TRBJ2-3, with 8 positions matching TRBD2. This CDR3 is built from 15 residues. Trimming at V came to 5 bases and at J to 2 bases, leaving 9 bases not matched to a gene. The V gene's germline CDR1 is GTSNPN and CDR2 SVGIG (reference sequence).

This sequence joins TRBV6-5 and TRBJ2-5; TRBD1 matches at 10 bases. Looked up from germline, CDR1 is MNHEY and CDR2 is SVGAGI. There are 13 residues in the CDR3. V lost 6 bases to trimming and J lost 4 bases; unmatched junction nucleotides: 2. The CDR3 protein is CASSRTGGETQYF. The CDR3 bases are TGTGCCAGCAGCAGGACAGGGGGAGAGACCCAGTACTTC.